A selection of T cell receptor beta chains follows, all from one sample in a study of T cells in Graves' hyperthyroidism and ophthalmopathy. TCRdb itself ran the multiplex PCR reads through MiXCR, one entry per CDR3 protein. This table has some 560,000 distinct CDR3 sequences, about 14% appearing once. The sequenced material came from blood. These receptor sequences come from a woman aged 40 to 49 with Graves' hyperthyroidism. CDR3s include the opening cysteine and the closing phenylalanine or tryptophan. A D gene is named only where the DNA matches it firmly. The listing skips clone size in some rows; elsewhere it reads once, few, many or a size class.

d_gene	j_gene	v_gene	abundance	CDR3nt	CDR3aa
TRBD2	TRBJ2-3	TRBV7-9	many	TGTGCCAGCAGCTTAGGAGACCTAGCGGGAGTAGATACGCAGTATTTT	CASSLGDLAGVDTQYF
TRBD1	TRBJ1-2	TRBV24-1	few	TGTGCCACCAGTGATTCCCGGACAGGGGGCTCTGGCTACACCTTC	CATSDSRTGGSGYTF
NA	TRBJ2-3	TRBV11-2	many	TGTGCCAGCAGCTTAGGGGCGTCATCGGATACGCAGTATTTT	CASSLGASSDTQYF
NA	TRBJ1-2	TRBV10-3	few	TGTGCCATCAGTGAGAGGGCGATTCGAGACTATGGCTACACCTTC	CAISERAIRDYGYTF
NA	TRBJ1-1	TRBV20-1	many	TGCAGTCCGGGGAACACTGAAGCTTTCTTT	CSPGNTEAFF
NA	TRBJ1-1	TRBV15	many	TGTGCCACCAGCAGAGATATCGGGCTCACTGAAGCTTTCTTT	CATSRDIGLTEAFF
NA	TRBJ2-7	TRBV11-2	many	TGTGCCAGCAGCTTTGGTCAGGCATACGAGCAGTACTTC	CASSFGQAYEQYF
NA	TRBJ2-5	TRBV4-1	many	TGCGCCAGCAGCCAAGGATTAGGGGATGAGACCCAGTACTTC	CASSQGLGDETQYF
NA	TRBJ2-7	TRBV28	many	TGTGCCAGCAGTTCCCCGACTAGTCCCTACGAGCAGTACTTC	CASSSPTSPYEQYF
TRBD2	TRBJ2-3	TRBV28	many	TGTGCCAGCAGTCTTAGCGGGAGTCCAGATACGCAGTATTTT	CASSLSGSPDTQYF
TRBD2	TRBJ2-3	TRBV20-1	few	TGCAGTACGTCGATGGTACTAGCGGGGTCCACAGATACGCAGTATTTT	CSTSMVLAGSTDTQYF
NA	TRBJ2-3	TRBV12-5	many	TGTGCTAGTGGTTTGGTACAGGGTGGTTCAGATACGCAGTATTTT	CASGLVQGGSDTQYF
NA	TRBJ1-5	TRBV18	few	TGTGCCAGCTCACGTGGGGCGGGGTTGGAGCCCCAGCATTTT	CASSRGAGLEPQHF
TRBD2	TRBJ2-7	TRBV24-1	NA	TGTGCCACCAGTGATTTGGGAACTAGCGGGACCTACGAGCAGTACTTC	CATSDLGTSGTYEQYF
TRBD2	TRBJ2-1	TRBV5-1	many	TGCGCCAGCAGCTTGGGACTAGCGGAATCCAATGAGCAGTTCTTC	CASSLGLAESNEQFF
TRBD2	TRBJ2-1	TRBV28	many	TGTGCCAGCAGTTCAATGAGCTACGGGACTAGCGGGATGGATGAGCAGTTCTTC	CASSSMSYGTSGMDEQFF
TRBD1	TRBJ2-1	TRBV11-2	NA	TGTGCCAGCAGCTTATTCGGACAGGCGATCTACAATGAGCAGTTCTTC	CASSLFGQAIYNEQFF
NA	TRBJ1-2	TRBV5-5	NA	TGTGCCAGCAGCTTGGATCCGGCAGGGGCTGGTGGCTACACCTTC	CASSLDPAGAGGYTF
TRBD2	TRBJ2-7	TRBV10-3	few	TGTGCCATCAGTGACTCCTCCGGGACTAGCGGGAGGCCCAGCTACGAGCAGTACTTC	CAISDSSGTSGRPSYEQYF
NA	TRBJ2-2	TRBV14	few	TGTGCCAGCAGCCAAGATATACCGACCGGGGAGCTGTTTTTT	CASSQDIPTGELFF
NA	TRBJ2-2	TRBV6-2/TRBV6-3	few	TGTGCCAGCAGTTACGGGGGAGTCGGGGAGCTGTTTTTT	CASSYGGVGELFF
NA	TRBJ2-7	TRBV28	many	TGTGCCAGCAACGGCCGGGAGAACTCCTACGAGCAGTACTTC	CASNGRENSYEQYF